Below are 24 T cell receptor beta chains sequenced from a single sample in a study. From the RT-PCR reads, TCRdb called clonotypes with MiXCR, one entry per CDR3 protein. This sample yields about 700,000 distinct CDR3 sequences, of which 14% are seen a single time; roughly 3.9% belongs to the top ten. Sequences were obtained from memory CD4+ T cells from blood. The receptors shown here come from a female donor in good health, serving as a healthy control.

V usage is TRBV29-1 and J usage is TRBJ1-2, with D possibly matching TRBD1 (5 bases). The germline CDR1 and CDR2 sequences are SQVTM and ANQGSEA. This CDR3 comprises 11 residues. Between the trimmed V and J ends, which lost 4 bases and 9 bases, there was a span of 12 bases. DNA for the CDR3: TGCAGCGTTGGGGAGGGGCAGCGCTACACCTTC. Translating gives CSVGEGQRYTF. Complete variable domain (other parts from reference TRBV29-1 and TRBJ1-2): SAVISQKPSRDICQRGTSLTIQCQVDSQVTMMFWYRQQPGQSLTLIATANQGSEATYESGFVIDKFPISRPNLTFSTLTVSNMSPEDSSIYLCSVGEGQRYTFGSGTRLTVV.

The genes are TRBV12-3 or TRBV12-4 and TRBJ2-1; 12 bases line up with TRBD1. J was trimmed by 10 bases and V by 7 bases; bases with no gene match: 11. The CDR3 contains 15 residues. The CDR3 DNA is TGTGCCAGCACTTCCCGGGACAGGGGGCTTTGGGAGCAGTTCTTC. Residues: CASTSRDRGLWEQFF.

V is TRBV24-1 and J is TRBJ2-7; D gene unclear. This CDR3 spans 15 amino acids. Germline CDR1 and CDR2: KGHDR and SFDVKD. Trimming removed 4 bases at V and 6 bases at J, with 18 bases between. CDR3 in amino acids: CATSDPAFGDGEQYF. In nucleotides, the CDR3 is TGTGCCACCAGTGACCCGGCTTTTGGGGATGGCGAGCAGTACTTC.

The genes are TRBV29-1 and TRBJ1-5; maybe TRBD1 (5 bases). Trimming took off 4 bases at V and 3 bases at J, with 10 bases between the two ends. Germline values: CDR1 SQVTM, CDR2 ANQGSEA. This CDR3 spans 13 amino acids. The DNA of the CDR3 is TGCAGCGTTGGGGGCGGCTTCAATCAGCCCCAGCATTTT. Encoded protein: CSVGGGFNQPQHF.

This clonotype has a count of ten or more. CDR3 region: CASSRWGSDQPQHF. The CDR3 DNA follows: TGTGCCAGCAGTAGGTGGGGGTCCGATCAGCCCCAGCATTTT. The chain links TRBV12-3 or TRBV12-4 to TRBJ1-5; possibly TRBD1 for D (5 bases). V was shortened by 5 bases and J by 5 bases, with 13 bases between the two germline ends. CDR3 size: 14 residues.

This clonotype has a count of ten or more. V is TRBV7-9 and J is TRBJ1-1; TRBD1 is a possible D gene (6 bases). V was cut by 5 bases and J by 1 base, with 8 bases left in between. The CDR3 totals 13 residues. CDR1 and CDR2 from the germline V gene are SEHNR and FQNEAQ (reference sequence). CDR3 in amino acids: CASSATGNTEAFF. The CDR3 DNA reads as TGTGCCAGCAGCGCGACAGGGAACACTGAAGCTTTCTTT.

This clonotype appeared many times. J is TRBJ1-1 and V is TRBV29-1; D perhaps matches TRBD1 (6 bases). The CDR3 covers 16 residues. Germline values: CDR1 SQVTM, CDR2 ANQGSEA. V was pared by 7 bases and J by 1 base, with 22 bases between. The CDR3 DNA reads as TGCAGCGCCCAGGGCATAACCGGGGGCCAGAACACTGAAGCTTTCTTT. Translation gives CSAQGITGGQNTEAFF.

This clonotype came up a few times. The rearrangement uses TRBV24-1 and TRBJ2-3; TRBD2 agrees at 7 bases. Trimming removed 4 bases from V and 11 bases from J; junction bases left unmatched: 8. CDR3 length equals 13 residues. The germline V gene encodes CDR1 KGHDR and CDR2 SFDVKD. The chain's CDR3 is CATSDALRGVQYF. In DNA, the CDR3 is TGTGCCACCAGTGACGCTTTACGGGGGGTGCAGTATTTT.

The chain joins TRBV24-1 to TRBJ2-2, with D possibly TRBD2 on 5 matching bases. The V end was cut by 4 bases, the J end by 4 bases, with 12 bases between. Germline assignment: CDR1 KGHDR and CDR2 SFDVKD. This CDR3 has 15 amino acids. The CDR3 sequence: CATSDPSGGTGELFF. CDR3 DNA sequence: TGTGCCACCAGTGACCCCAGCGGAGGCACCGGGGAGCTGTTTTTT.

The chain has TRBV20-1 and TRBJ2-7; D may match TRBD1 or TRBD2 (5 bases each). CDR1 and CDR2 from the germline V gene are DFQATT and SNEGSKA (reference sequence). Trimming pared 6 bases from V and 2 bases from J, leaving 14 bases between. This CDR3 contains 13 residues. Here the CDR3 DNA reads TGCAGTGCCCCCTCAGGGACCACCTACGAGCAGTACTTC. It is translated as CSAPSGTTYEQYF.

The genes are TRBV5-1 and TRBJ2-3; possibly TRBD1 or TRBD2 for D (5 bases each). V lost 0 bases and J 0 bases, leaving 11 bases between the germline ends. The CDR3 consists of 16 residues. Per germline, CDR1 SGHRS and CDR2 YFSETQ. The CDR3 spells CASSLAVGPSTDTQYF. As DNA, the CDR3 is TGCGCCAGCAGCTTGGCAGTGGGACCTAGCACAGATACGCAGTATTTT. The full variable domain, in which reference TRBV5-1 and TRBJ2-3 provide the parts outside the CDR3, is KAGVTQTPRYLIKTRGQQVTLSCSPISGHRSVSWYQQTPGQGLQFLFEYFSETQRNKGNFPGRFSGRQFSNSRSEMNVSTLELGDSALYLCASSLAVGPSTDTQYFGPGTRLTVL.

Ten or more counts support this clonotype. The chain combines TRBV7-6 with TRBJ2-1, with 8 bases identical to TRBD2. The CDR3 spans 15 residues. With 1 base clipped from V and 4 bases from J, the junction kept 3 bases outside the gene matches. Germline V lookup: CDR1 SGHVS, CDR2 FNYEAQ. CDR3 nucleotides: TGTGCCAGCAGCTTAGAACGGGGGGGGTACAATGAGCAGTTCTTC. As protein: CASSLERGGYNEQFF.

The J gene is TRBJ2-7, the V gene TRBV20-1; 8 bases agree with TRBD1. The CDR3 spans 11 residues. V gave up 7 bases and J gave up 4 bases; unmatched junction bases: 3. CDR1 and CDR2 (germline): DFQATT, SNEGSKA (reference sequence). CDR3 residues: CSVTGEYEQYF. In nucleotides, the CDR3 is TGCAGTGTGACAGGGGAATACGAGCAGTACTTC.

The rearrangement joins TRBV28 to TRBJ2-5, with 9 bases lining up with TRBD2. V gave up 2 bases and J gave up 4 bases; unmatched junction bases: 5. Per the germline V gene, CDR1 is MDHEN and CDR2 is SYDVKM. This CDR3 spans 15 amino acids. The CDR3 is CASSLAGTSRETQYF. The CDR3 nucleotides are TGTGCCAGCAGTTTAGCCGGGACTAGCAGAGAGACCCAGTACTTC. Variable domain in full (rest from reference TRBV28 and TRBJ2-5): DVKVTQSSRYLVKRTGEKVFLECVQDMDHENMFWYRQDPGLGLRLIYFSYDVKMKEKGDIPEGYSVSREKKERFSLILESASTNQTSMYLCASSLAGTSRETQYFGPGTRLLVL.

This chain uses TRBV25-1 with TRBJ2-1, with 10 bases fitting TRBD2. The J segment lost 3 bases and the V segment lost 8 bases, leaving 7 bases of the junction unmatched. Germline V gives CDR1 MGHDK, CDR2 SYGVNS. The CDR3 is 15 amino acids. The CDR3 spells CASGSSGGDYNEQFF. The CDR3 nucleotides are TGTGCCAGCGGGTCTAGCGGGGGCGACTACAATGAGCAGTTCTTC.

This clonotype was counted ten times or more. This sequence joins TRBV28 and TRBJ2-5, with a tentative D call TRBD2 (7 bases). Trimming took 7 bases from V and 5 from J, leaving 17 bases between them. This CDR3 spans 14 amino acids. Per germline, CDR1 MDHEN and CDR2 SYDVKM. The CDR3 spells CASNVRGGMETQYF. The CDR3 DNA sequence: TGTGCCAGCAATGTTAGGGGGGGTATGGAGACCCAGTACTTC.

About this clonotype itself: Sequence at one end of the junction differs from germline and may be a read error. The rearrangement uses TRBV30 and TRBJ1-2; D might be TRBD1 (6 bases). CDR1 is GTSNPN and CDR2 is SVGIG in the germline V gene (reference sequence). CDR3 length equals 12 residues. This CDR3 reads CAWSGSADSKLF. The CDR3 region has the DNA TGTGCCTGGAGCGGATCGGCGGACAGCAAGTTGTTC.

The rearrangement uses TRBV7-2 and TRBJ2-7; D is uncertain. The ends were cut back, 5 bases at V and 0 bases at J, with 11 bases in the middle. The CDR3 runs 14 residues. Germline values: CDR1 SGHTA, CDR2 FQGNSA. The CDR3 reads CASSPGSTSYEQYF. CDR3 coding DNA: TGTGCCAGCAGCCCCGGATCAACCTCCTACGAGCAGTACTTC.

The chain links TRBV12-3 or TRBV12-4 to TRBJ2-3; a weak D match, TRBD1 (6 bases). The CDR3 runs to 13 residues. V lost 4 bases and J lost 3, with 8 bases in between. CDR3 in DNA: TGTGCCAGCAGTTGGACAGTAACAGATACGCAGTATTTT. Its translation: CASSWTVTDTQYF.

This clonotype was observed a few times. As DNA, the CDR3 is TGTGCCAGCAGTAACCCGGATGAGAACACCGGGGAGCTGTTTTTT. Translating gives CASSNPDENTGELFF. The chain has TRBV6-2 or TRBV6-3 and TRBJ2-2; no reliable D call. Per the germline V gene, CDR1 is MNHEY and CDR2 is SVGEGT. V lost 5 bases and J 1 base, leaving 11 bases between the germline ends. This CDR3 contains 15 residues.

The chain joins TRBV27 to TRBJ1-6; weak D call: TRBD1 (5 bases). Germline loops: CDR1 MNHEY, CDR2 SMNVEV (reference sequence). Trimming stripped 3 bases from V and 5 bases from J, with 17 bases between. The CDR3 runs to 17 residues. The CDR3 DNA is TGTGCCAGCAGTTTTAGGACACCCCGTTCAGATAATTCACCCCTCCACTTT. Translated, it gives CASSFRTPRSDNSPLHF.

A single count supports this clonotype. The V call is TRBV27, the J call TRBJ2-1; a possible D gene is TRBD2 (6 bases). Germline V lookup: CDR1 MNHEY, CDR2 SMNVEV (reference sequence). The germline V and J ends were trimmed by 9 bases and 4 bases, with 10 bases remaining between them. CDR3 length equals 12 residues. CDR3 in amino acids: CASRRDYNEQFF. CDR3 DNA: TGTGCCAGTAGGCGGGATTACAATGAGCAGTTCTTC.

This clonotype showed up just a few times. The chain recombines TRBV20-1 with TRBJ1-5; D is uncertain. V was cut by 6 bases and J by 0 bases, with 9 bases left in between. The CDR3 consists of 13 residues. CDR1 DFQATT and CDR2 SNEGSKA come from the germline V gene (reference sequence). As DNA, the CDR3 is TGCAGTGCCCATCAAGGTAGCAATCAGCCCCAGCATTTT. Translating it yields CSAHQGSNQPQHF.

This clonotype was seen many times. The chain recombines TRBV18 with TRBJ2-7; 7 bases match TRBD1. Germline V gene lookup returns CDR1 KGHSH and CDR2 LQKENI. Trimming cost V 3 bases and J 1 base; bases outside gene matches: 6. The CDR3 extends over 15 amino acids. CDR3 nucleotide sequence: TGTGCCAGCTCACCCCGGGGACAGACTTCCTACGAGCAGTACTTC. It encodes CASSPRGQTSYEQYF.